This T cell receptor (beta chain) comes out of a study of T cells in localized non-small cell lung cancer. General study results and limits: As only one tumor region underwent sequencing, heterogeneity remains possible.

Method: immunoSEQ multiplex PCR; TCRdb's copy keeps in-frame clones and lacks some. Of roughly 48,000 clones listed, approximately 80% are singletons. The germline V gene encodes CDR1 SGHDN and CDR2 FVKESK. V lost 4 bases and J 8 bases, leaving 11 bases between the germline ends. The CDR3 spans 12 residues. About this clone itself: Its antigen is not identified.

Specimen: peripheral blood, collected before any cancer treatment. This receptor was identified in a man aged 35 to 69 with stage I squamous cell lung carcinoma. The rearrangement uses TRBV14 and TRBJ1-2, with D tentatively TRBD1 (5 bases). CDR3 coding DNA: TGTGCCAGCAGCCGAGACAGAGTCGGCTACACCTTC. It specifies CASSRDRVGYTF. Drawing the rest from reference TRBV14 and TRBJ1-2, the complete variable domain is EAGVTQFPSHSVIEKGQTVTLRCDPISGHDNLYWYRRVMGKEIKFLLHFVKESKQDESGMPNNRFLAERTGGTYSTLKVQPAELEDSGVYFCASSRDRVGYTFGSGTRLTVV.